This TCR beta chain is from a study of technical replicates of blood from a few donors. The method was immunoSEQ multiplex PCR; TCRdb's version includes in-frame clones alone and lacks a portion of them. This table has fewer than 70,000 clones, about 86% appearing once. The CDR3 adds up to 12 amino acids, both ends counted. Turning to this clone: Because the CDR3's place on the DNA is in doubt, the DNA is left out and the CDR3 is given as listed by TCRdb.

Material: PBMCs. The source of this sequence is a human donor in good health. Some clones in this sample may be carry-over from other donors' samples. V usage is TRBV7-5 and J usage is TRBJ2-5; the table names TRBD2, a call not compared with the DNA. TRBV7-5 is listed as a pseudogene. The CDR3 protein is CVAEGTRETQYF.